This T cell receptor beta chain is drawn from a study of monozygotic twins with inflammatory bowel disease. The study, taken as a whole, reports: Clonotype overlap with others was lower in IBD patients than in healthy twins, a difference that was greatest with disease activity.

The CDR3 contains 13 residues. Germline V lookup: CDR1 KGHSH, CDR2 LQKENI. About this clonotype: Its antigen is undetermined.

The authors used roughly 3.5 ug of total RNA per TCR library. TCRdb re-analyzed the 5' RACE reads; it lists each CDR3 protein once, without DNA. This sample contains some 190,000 distinct CDR3 sequences. The J gene is TRBJ2-5, the V gene TRBV18; TCRdb's D call of TRBD1 is untestable without DNA. The sequence derives from a human donor with ulcerative colitis or Crohn's disease, or a healthy co-twin of an affected twin (not recorded which). The sequencing sample was made of blood. The CDR3 here is CASSTGGWETQYF.